What follows are 32 T cell receptor beta chains derived from one specimen sequenced in a study of shared clonotypes between healthy human individuals. Only CD45RO-negative cells positively selected for CCR7 counted as naive CD8 cells, so terminally differentiated effector memory CD45RA+ cells were excluded. Sequencing was performed with immunoSEQ multiplex PCR; in TCRdb, only in-frame clones are kept and a portion is missing. The table has 2 million or so clones, approximately 95% seen once; the top ten hold around 1.1%. What was sequenced was naive CD8+ T cells sorted from blood. The receptors here all came from a man aged 18 to 35 in good health.

DNA of the CDR3: TGTGCCAGCAGTTACTATCTTTCGGGGACCACTGAAGCTTTCTTT. Its protein product is CASSYYLSGTTEAFF. The chain is built from TRBV6-5 and TRBJ1-1, with a possible D match to TRBD1 (5 bases). Trimming stripped 1 base from V and 4 bases from J, with 13 bases between. Germline V lookup: CDR1 MNHEY, CDR2 SVGAGI. The CDR3 consists of 15 residues.

The chain carries TRBV27 and TRBJ1-5; D may be TRBD1 (6 bases). V was trimmed by 0 bases and J by 1 base, leaving 16 bases between them. CDR1 is MNHEY, CDR2 SMNVEV, per germline (reference sequence). The CDR3 totals 18 residues. The CDR3 is CASSLSGPRGLSNQPQHF. The CDR3 DNA reads as TGTGCCAGCAGTTTATCGGGACCCAGGGGTCTAAGCAATCAGCCCCAGCATTTT.

This chain uses TRBV5-6 with TRBJ2-5; 8 bases line up with TRBD2. V shed 2 bases, J shed 5 bases, and the junction held 11 bases outside the gene matches. The CDR3 spans 16 residues. Germline values: CDR1 SGHDT, CDR2 YYEEEE. The CDR3 DNA reads as TGTGCCAGCAGCTTAGGGCGGGAGGACATTTCGGAGACCCAGTACTTC. Its translation: CASSLGREDISETQYF.

This chain uses TRBV7-9 with TRBJ2-1; D is uncertain. Trimming shortened V by 7 bases and J by 4 bases, and 14 bases separated the two germline ends. This CDR3 spans 14 amino acids. From germline, CDR1 is SEHNR and CDR2 FQNEAQ (reference sequence). This CDR3 is CASILLQSYNEQFF. The CDR3 DNA sequence: TGTGCCAGCATCCTCCTACAGAGTTACAATGAGCAGTTCTTC.

This clone was counted once. V is TRBV6-1 and J is TRBJ1-5; D is ambiguous. Germline CDR1 MNHNS, CDR2 SASEGT. Between the trimmed V and J ends, which lost 5 bases and 6 bases, there was a span of 14 bases. The CDR3 length is 14 residues. This chain's CDR3 is CASSTGAYVQPQHF. The CDR3 DNA reads TGTGCCAGCAGTACGGGCGCTTATGTTCAGCCCCAGCATTTT.

V is TRBV9 and J is TRBJ1-1; D unresolved. CDR3 size: 17 residues. Per germline, CDR1 SGDLS and CDR2 YYNGEE. Trimming shortened V by 3 bases and J by 3 bases, and 21 bases separated the two germline ends. The CDR3 is CASSDGGERPWDTEAFF. For the CDR3, the DNA is TGTGCCAGCAGCGACGGAGGCGAACGGCCATGGGACACTGAAGCTTTCTTT.

The J gene is TRBJ2-5, the V gene TRBV27, with TRBD2 matching over 10 bases. Germline trimming cut 4 bases from V and 1 base from J; bases unmatched to any gene: 6. The CDR3 is 16 residues long. From germline, CDR1 is MNHEY and CDR2 SMNVEV (reference sequence). The CDR3 DNA follows: TGTGCCAGCAGTTCTGGGGCTAGCGGGAGCCAAGAGACCCAGTACTTC. Translating it yields CASSSGASGSQETQYF.

On this clone: A much more abundant neighbour one base away suggests this may be a read error. The same CDR3 arises from other DNA sequences in this sample as well. The V call is TRBV2, the J call TRBJ1-1, with D uncertain. V was trimmed by 6 bases and J by 1 base, leaving 6 bases between them. In germline, CDR1 is SNHLY, CDR2 FYNNEI. The CDR3 contains 12 residues. In nucleotides, the CDR3 is TGTGCCAGCAGGGGCGGGAACACTGAAGCTTTCTTT. Its protein is CASRGGNTEAFF.

This sequence joins TRBV5-6 and TRBJ1-2; the match to TRBD1 covers 7 bases. The CDR3 has 13 amino acids. Germline V gives CDR1 SGHDT, CDR2 YYEEEE. The junction had 7 bases not matched to a gene; V was cut back by 3 bases and J by 8 bases. The chain's CDR3 is CASSSGTDIGYTF. For the CDR3, the DNA is TGTGCCAGCAGCTCAGGGACAGATATCGGCTACACCTTC.

This clone was observed a single time. Distinct nucleotide sequences in the sample also encode this CDR3. The J gene is TRBJ2-1, the V gene TRBV9; the D gene is possibly TRBD2 (6 bases). Between the trimmed V and J ends, which lost 0 bases and 10 bases, there was a span of 8 bases. Germline V gives CDR1 SGDLS, CDR2 YYNGEE. This CDR3 has 12 amino acids. The CDR3 protein is CASSVEGGEQFF. CDR3 nucleotides: TGTGCCAGCAGCGTAGAGGGAGGCGAGCAGTTCTTC.

This chain links TRBV9 with TRBJ2-2; a weak D match, TRBD2 (6 bases). The V end lost 2 bases, the J end lost 5 bases, and 13 bases lay between the germline ends. In germline, CDR1 is SGDLS, CDR2 YYNGEE. The CDR3 is 15 amino acids. In DNA, the CDR3 is TGTGCCAGCAGCGTCGGCGGGGCCGGGACCGGGGAGCTGTTTTTT. Translation: CASSVGGAGTGELFF. The variable domain in full, with the rest retrieved from reference TRBV9 and TRBJ2-2, is DSGVTQTPKHLITATGQRVTLRCSPRSGDLSVYWYQQSLDQGLQFLIQYYNGEERAKGNILERFSAQQFPDLHSELNLSSLELGDSALYFCASSVGGAGTGELFFGEGSRLTVL.

This chain connects TRBV4-1 to TRBJ2-5; D is uncertain. Germline V gene sequence: CDR1 MGHRA, CDR2 YSYEKL. Trimming stripped 1 base from V and 3 bases from J, with 9 bases between. The CDR3 runs 14 residues. The CDR3 DNA reads TGCGCCAGCAGCCAAGCGAGCAACAAAGAGACCCAGTACTTC. It is translated as CASSQASNKETQYF.

This sequence joins TRBV5-1 and TRBJ2-1; TRBD2 matches at 7 bases. With 2 bases clipped from V and 10 bases from J, the junction kept 9 bases outside the gene matches. The CDR3 is made up of 14 amino acids. Germline V gene sequence: CDR1 SGHRS, CDR2 YFSETQ. The DNA of the CDR3 is TGCGCCAGCAGCTTCGAAGGCGGGGGTACGGAGCAGTTCTTC. Protein product: CASSFEGGGTEQFF.

J is TRBJ2-1 and V is TRBV7-9; weak D call: TRBD2 (5 bases). Germline CDR1 is SEHNR and CDR2 is FQNEAQ (reference sequence). V lost 5 bases and J lost 14, with 19 bases in between. CDR3 length: 13 residues. The CDR3 spells CASSPPEGMQEFF. The CDR3 DNA is TGTGCCAGCAGCCCGCCAGAGGGAATGCAGGAGTTCTTC.

This chain joins TRBV4-1 and TRBJ2-3; no clear D. This CDR3 region has 16 residues. The germline V and J ends were trimmed by 1 base and 5 bases, with 16 bases remaining between them. CDR1 MGHRA and CDR2 YSYEKL come from the germline V gene. CDR3 nucleotides: TGCGCCAGCAGCCAAGCCGAGCAACTACCCCAAGATACGCAGTATTTT. Amino acids: CASSQAEQLPQDTQYF.

The chain carries TRBV28 and TRBJ1-2, with 8 bases aligning to TRBD1. The ends lost 5 bases at V and 7 bases at J; junction bases unmatched: 3. CDR3 length equals 12 residues. From germline, CDR1 is MDHEN and CDR2 SYDVKM. CDR3 residues: CASSIDRGGYTF. DNA of the CDR3: TGTGCCAGCAGTATAGACAGGGGTGGCTACACCTTC.

This clone was observed a single time. The chain joins TRBV27 to TRBJ1-1; D gene ambiguous. Looked up from germline, CDR1 is MNHEY and CDR2 is SMNVEV (reference sequence). This CDR3 spans 14 amino acids. V lost 2 bases and J 1 base, leaving 8 bases between the germline ends. CDR3 protein: CASSLIAANTEAFF. The CDR3 region has the DNA TGTGCCAGCAGTTTAATCGCGGCGAACACTGAAGCTTTCTTT.

The V gene is TRBV29-1, the J gene TRBJ2-3; TRBD2 matches 15 bases. J was trimmed by 0 bases and V by 8 bases; bases with no gene match: 6. This CDR3 is 16 amino acids long. CDR1 is SQVTM, CDR2 ANQGSEA, per germline. The CDR3 is CSLGLAGGSSTDTQYF. The CDR3 DNA follows: TGCAGCCTTGGACTAGCGGGAGGGTCCAGCACAGATACGCAGTATTTT.

This sequence joins TRBV7-9 and TRBJ2-2; TRBD1 agrees at 10 bases. V shed 5 bases and J 4 bases; nucleotides not matched to a gene: 4. The germline gives CDR1 SEHNR, CDR2 FQNEAQ (reference sequence). The CDR3 has 15 residues. CDR3 nucleotides: TGTGCCAGCAGCCCAGACAGGGGGCCCACCGGGGAGCTGTTTTTT. It translates to CASSPDRGPTGELFF.

J is TRBJ2-3 and V is TRBV5-1; 14 bases match TRBD2. After removal of 3 bases from V and 2 bases from J, the junction contained 8 bases not matched to a gene. Per germline, CDR1 SGHRS and CDR2 YFSETQ. The CDR3 sequence is 18 residues long. The CDR3 DNA reads TGCGCCAGCAGCTCCGGACTAGCGGGGGGATTTTCCACAGATACGCAGTATTTT. It is translated as CASSSGLAGGFSTDTQYF.

In this sample, this clone turned up once. The V gene is TRBV4-1, the J gene TRBJ2-2; 8 nucleotides match TRBD2. CDR3 length equals 18 residues. The germline V gene encodes CDR1 MGHRA and CDR2 YSYEKL. After removal of 5 bases from V and 5 bases from J, the junction contained 16 bases not matched to a gene. The CDR3 bases are TGCGCCAGCAGCACCGGACAGCAAGCGGGAGTAAATACCGGGGAGCTGTTTTTT. This sequence encodes CASSTGQQAGVNTGELFF.

The chain employs TRBV28 and TRBJ2-5; no definite D call. Trimming removed 5 bases at V and 7 bases at J, with 8 bases between. Germline V gives CDR1 MDHEN, CDR2 SYDVKM. This CDR3 has 11 amino acids. The chain's CDR3 is CASSPSGTQYF. CDR3 coding DNA: TGTGCCAGCAGTCCCTCGGGGACCCAGTACTTC.

The chain recombines TRBV29-1 with TRBJ2-7; 7 nucleotides line up with TRBD1. Germline CDR1 SQVTM, CDR2 ANQGSEA. The CDR3 has 14 residues. With V trimmed by 6 bases and J by 6 bases, 14 bases remained unmatched. This CDR3 reads CSVLTTGQLTEQYF. The DNA of the CDR3 is TGCAGCGTCCTAACCACGGGACAGTTGACCGAGCAGTACTTC.

J is TRBJ2-3 and V is TRBV9; 7 positions agree with TRBD2. There are 14 residues in the CDR3. Unmatched junction bases numbered 7, after V lost 5 bases and J lost 4 bases. CDR1 is SGDLS and CDR2 is YYNGEE in the germline V gene. The CDR3 sequence: CASSQERDPDTQYF. Here the CDR3 DNA reads TGTGCCAGCAGTCAGGAGCGGGATCCAGATACGCAGTATTTT.

The gene calls are TRBV12-5 and TRBJ1-3; no clear D gene. The germline CDR1 and CDR2 sequences are LGHNT and FRNRAP. The V and J ends lost 6 bases and 2 bases respectively, with 11 bases between them. The CDR3 covers 14 residues. In DNA, the CDR3 is TGTGCTAGTGGGGTAGCGGGTCCTGGAAACACCATATATTTT. Its translation: CASGVAGPGNTIYF.

This rearrangement joins TRBV4-1 to TRBJ2-2; 8 bases align to TRBD2. Germline CDR1 reads MGHRA; CDR2 reads YSYEKL. The CDR3 totals 15 residues. V trimming: 0 bases; J trimming: 6 bases; junction bases outside the gene matches: 3. CDR3 in amino acids: CASSQDPAGAGELFF. CDR3 bases: TGCGCCAGCAGCCAAGATCCAGCGGGGGCCGGGGAGCTGTTTTTT.

This clone was observed once. The chain couples TRBV5-1 to TRBJ1-2; possible D gene TRBD1, 5 bases. CDR3 length equals 13 residues. The V end lost 8 bases, the J end lost 4 bases, and 15 bases lay between the germline ends. Germline-derived CDR1 and CDR2 are SGHRS and YFSETQ. CDR3 nucleotide sequence: TGCGCCAGTTCTGAAGGGGATTCCTATGGCTACACCTTC. Protein product: CASSEGDSYGYTF.

This chain connects TRBV4-1 to TRBJ2-1, with D hard to call. This CDR3 is built from 14 residues. Trimming stripped 3 bases from V and 1 base from J, with 7 bases between. Looked up from germline, CDR1 is MGHRA and CDR2 is YSYEKL. The DNA for the CDR3 is TGCGCCAGCAGCCACGGCAGTTCCTACAATGAGCAGTTCTTC. Its translation is CASSHGSSYNEQFF.

This chain links TRBV5-3 with TRBJ2-2; 11 bases line up with TRBD1. TRBV5-3 is an ORF for which the function is uncertain. The CDR3 covers 19 residues. The V gene end was trimmed by 0 bases and the J gene end by 3 bases; junction bases not matched to a gene: 10. The DNA for the CDR3 is TGTGCCAGAAGCTTGGGGAAAAGGACAGGGGGCGAGGACACCGGGGAGCTGTTTTTT. Translating it yields CARSLGKRTGGEDTGELFF.

The chain links TRBV6-6 to TRBJ2-7; D is perhaps TRBD2 (6 bases). This CDR3 is built from 15 residues. Trimming removed 0 bases from V and 4 bases from J, with 13 bases in between. Germline values: CDR1 MNHNY, CDR2 SVGAGI (reference sequence). Written as DNA, the CDR3 is TGTGCCAGCAGTTACTCCCCGGGAGACGGTTACGAGCAGTACTTC. This sequence encodes CASSYSPGDGYEQYF.

This clone has only one observation. The genes are TRBV4-2 and TRBJ2-1; 10 positions match TRBD2. V lost 0 bases, J lost 6 bases, and 8 bases stayed unmatched. Germline V lookup: CDR1 LGHNA, CDR2 YNFKEQ. The CDR3 sequence is 17 residues long. Written as DNA, the CDR3 is TGTGCCAGCAGCCAAGATTTCGAGCGGGAGGGCGTCAATGAGCAGTTCTTC. Translation gives CASSQDFEREGVNEQFF.

The chain links TRBV15 to TRBJ2-1; 9 bases fit TRBD1. CDR1 is LNHNV and CDR2 is YYDKDF in the germline V gene (reference sequence). The CDR3 has 14 residues. Trimming removed 5 bases from V and 4 bases from J; junction bases left unmatched: 3. CDR3 loop: CATSRDRVYNEQFF. CDR3 nucleotide sequence: TGTGCCACCAGCCGGGACAGGGTATACAATGAGCAGTTCTTC.